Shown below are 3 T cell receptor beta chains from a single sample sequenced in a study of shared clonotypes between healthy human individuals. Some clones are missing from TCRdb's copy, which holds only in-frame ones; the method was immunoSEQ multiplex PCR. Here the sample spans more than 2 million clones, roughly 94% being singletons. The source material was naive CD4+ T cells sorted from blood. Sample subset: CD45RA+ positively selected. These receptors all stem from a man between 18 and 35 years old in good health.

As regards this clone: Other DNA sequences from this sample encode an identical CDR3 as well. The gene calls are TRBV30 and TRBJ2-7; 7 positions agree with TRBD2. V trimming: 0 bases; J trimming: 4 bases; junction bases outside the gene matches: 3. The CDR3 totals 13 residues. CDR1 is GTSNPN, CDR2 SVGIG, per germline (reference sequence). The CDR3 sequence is CAWSVGGIYEQYF. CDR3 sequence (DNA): TGTGCCTGGAGTGTGGGGGGGATTTACGAGCAGTACTTC.

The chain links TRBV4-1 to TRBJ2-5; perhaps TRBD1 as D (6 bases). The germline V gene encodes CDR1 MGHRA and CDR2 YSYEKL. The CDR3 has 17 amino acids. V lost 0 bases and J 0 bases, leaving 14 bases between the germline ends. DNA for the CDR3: TGCGCCAGCAGCCAAGAAGAAGGGGGTTGGTACCAAGAGACCCAGTACTTC. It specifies CASSQEEGGWYQETQYF.

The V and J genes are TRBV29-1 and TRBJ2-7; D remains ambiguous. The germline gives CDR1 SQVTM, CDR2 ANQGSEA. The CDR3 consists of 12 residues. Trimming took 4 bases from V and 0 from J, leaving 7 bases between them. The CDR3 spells CSVGVDSYEQYF. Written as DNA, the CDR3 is TGCAGCGTTGGGGTCGACTCCTACGAGCAGTACTTC.